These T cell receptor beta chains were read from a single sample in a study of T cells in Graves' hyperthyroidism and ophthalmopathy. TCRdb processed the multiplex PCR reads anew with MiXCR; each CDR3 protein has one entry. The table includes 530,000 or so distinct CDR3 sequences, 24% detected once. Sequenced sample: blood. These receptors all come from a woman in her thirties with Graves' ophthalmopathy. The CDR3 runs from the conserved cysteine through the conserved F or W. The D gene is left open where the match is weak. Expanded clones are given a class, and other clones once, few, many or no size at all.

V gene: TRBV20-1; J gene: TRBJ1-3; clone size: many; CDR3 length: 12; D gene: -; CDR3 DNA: TGCAGTGCTAGAACAAGCGGGAACACCATATATTTT; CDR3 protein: CSARTSGNTIYF
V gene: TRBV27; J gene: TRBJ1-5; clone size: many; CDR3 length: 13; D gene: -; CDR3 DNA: TGTGCCAGCAGTACAGCTGGTAATCAGCCCCAGCATTTT; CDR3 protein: CASSTAGNQPQHF
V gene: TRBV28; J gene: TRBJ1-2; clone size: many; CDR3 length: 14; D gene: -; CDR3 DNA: TGTGCCAGCAGTTCCGCGGGGGGGATCTATGGCTACACCTTC; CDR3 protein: CASSSAGGIYGYTF
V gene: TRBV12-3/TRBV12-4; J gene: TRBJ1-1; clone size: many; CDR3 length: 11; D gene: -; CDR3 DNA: TGTGCCAGCAGCCTCGTTTCTGAAGCTTTCTTT; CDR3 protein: CASSLVSEAFF
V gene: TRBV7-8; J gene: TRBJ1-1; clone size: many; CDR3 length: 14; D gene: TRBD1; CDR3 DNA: TGTGCCAGCAGCTTAGACCAGGGGGCGGTTGAAGCTTTCTTT; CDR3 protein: CASSLDQGAVEAFF
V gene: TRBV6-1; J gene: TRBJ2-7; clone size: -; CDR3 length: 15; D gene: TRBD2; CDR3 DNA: TGTGCCAGCAGTGTAACCGGGACCGGGAGGTACGAGCAGTACTTC; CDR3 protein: CASSVTGTGRYEQYF
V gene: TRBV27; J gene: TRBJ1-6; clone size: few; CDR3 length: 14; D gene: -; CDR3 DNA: TGTGCCAGCAGTTTGGAGGGGGACAATTCACCCCTCCACTTT; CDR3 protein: CASSLEGDNSPLHF
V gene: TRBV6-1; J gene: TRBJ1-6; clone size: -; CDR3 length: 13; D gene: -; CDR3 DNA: TGTGCCAGCAGTCAAAATCTTGGCTCACCCCTCCACTTT; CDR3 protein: CASSQNLGSPLHF
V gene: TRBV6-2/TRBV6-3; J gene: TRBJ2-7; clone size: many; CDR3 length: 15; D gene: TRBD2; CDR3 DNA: TGTGCCAGCAGTCAACCTAGCGGGGGGATCTACGAGCAGTACTTC; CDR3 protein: CASSQPSGGIYEQYF
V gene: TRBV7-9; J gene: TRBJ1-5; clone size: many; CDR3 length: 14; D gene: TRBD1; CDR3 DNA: TGTGCCAGCAGCCCATCAACAGGGGTTGAACCCCAGCATTTT; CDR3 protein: CASSPSTGVEPQHF
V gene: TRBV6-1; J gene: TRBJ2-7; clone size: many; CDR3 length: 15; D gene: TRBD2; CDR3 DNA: TGTGCCAGCAGTGAAATAGCGGGGGGATCTTACGAGCAGTACTTC; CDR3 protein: CASSEIAGGSYEQYF
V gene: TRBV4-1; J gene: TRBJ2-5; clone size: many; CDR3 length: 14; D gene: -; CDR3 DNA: TGCGCCAGCAGCCAAGATCGGCCACAAGAGACCCAGTACTTC; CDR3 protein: CASSQDRPQETQYF
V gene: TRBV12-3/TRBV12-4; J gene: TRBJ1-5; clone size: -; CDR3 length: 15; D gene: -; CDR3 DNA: TGTGCCAGCAGTCTCGTTGAGGGCGACAATCAGCCCCAGCATTTT; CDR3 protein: CASSLVEGDNQPQHF
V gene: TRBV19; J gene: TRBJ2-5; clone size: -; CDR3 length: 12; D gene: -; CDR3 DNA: TGTGCCAGTAGTATGTTTGGGGAGACCCAGTACTTC; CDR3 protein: CASSMFGETQYF
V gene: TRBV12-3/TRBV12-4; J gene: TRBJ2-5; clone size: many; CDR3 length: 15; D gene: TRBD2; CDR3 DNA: TGTGCCAGCAGTTTCCTAGCGGAGTACCAAGAGACCCAGTACTTC; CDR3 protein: CASSFLAEYQETQYF
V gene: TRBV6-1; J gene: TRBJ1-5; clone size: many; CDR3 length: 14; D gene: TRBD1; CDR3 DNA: TGTGCCAGCAGTGAACCGACAGGGGCCCAGCCCCAGCATTTT; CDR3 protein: CASSEPTGAQPQHF
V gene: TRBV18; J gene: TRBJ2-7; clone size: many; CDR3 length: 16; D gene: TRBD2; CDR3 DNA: TGTGCCAGCTCGCAAGGACTAGCGGGGGCATCCTACGAGCAGTACTTC; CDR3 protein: CASSQGLAGASYEQYF
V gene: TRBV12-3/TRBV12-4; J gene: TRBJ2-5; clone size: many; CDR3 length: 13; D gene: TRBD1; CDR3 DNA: TGTGCCAGCAGGGGACAGGGGGCTGAGACCCAGTACTTC; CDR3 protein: CASRGQGAETQYF
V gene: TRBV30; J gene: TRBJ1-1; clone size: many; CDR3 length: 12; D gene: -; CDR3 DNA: TGTGCCTGGAGTAACAGGGTCACTGAAGCTTTCTTT; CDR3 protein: CAWSNRVTEAFF
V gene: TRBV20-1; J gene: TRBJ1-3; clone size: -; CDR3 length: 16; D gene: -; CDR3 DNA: TGCAGTGCTAGAGTCCCCTCCGGGATAGATGGAAACACGATATATTTT; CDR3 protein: CSARVPSGIDGNTIYF
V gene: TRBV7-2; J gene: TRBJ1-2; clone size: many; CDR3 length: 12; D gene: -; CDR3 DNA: TGTGCCAGCAGCTTGCTTCAAATTGGCTACACCTTC; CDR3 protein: CASSLLQIGYTF
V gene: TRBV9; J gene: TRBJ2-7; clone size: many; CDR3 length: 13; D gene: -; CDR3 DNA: TGTGCCAGCAGCCCCGCATCGGGTTACGAGCAGTACTTC; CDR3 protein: CASSPASGYEQYF
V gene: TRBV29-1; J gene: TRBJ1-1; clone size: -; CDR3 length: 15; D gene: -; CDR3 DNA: TGCAGCGTTGAGCTTAGCGTGGGGCTGGGTACTGAAGCTTTCTTT; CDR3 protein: CSVELSVGLGTEAFF
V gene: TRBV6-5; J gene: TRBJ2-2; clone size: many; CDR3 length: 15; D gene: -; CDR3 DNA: TGTGCCAGCAGTTACACAAACGACGTTACCGGGGAGCTGTTTTTT; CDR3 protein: CASSYTNDVTGELFF
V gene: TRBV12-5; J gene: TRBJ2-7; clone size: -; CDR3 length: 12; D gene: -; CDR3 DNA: TGTGCTAGTGGTTGCAGGGAGTACGATCAGTACTTC; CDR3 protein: CASGCREYDQYF
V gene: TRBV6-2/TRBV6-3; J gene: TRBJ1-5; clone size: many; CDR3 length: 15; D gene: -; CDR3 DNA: TGTGCCAGCATGCCGGGATTTTATAGCAATCAGCCCCAGCATTTT; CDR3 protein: CASMPGFYSNQPQHF
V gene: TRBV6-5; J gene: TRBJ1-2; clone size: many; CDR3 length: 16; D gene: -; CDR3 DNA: TGTGCCAGCACCCGAAAAAATCTCGGGACTTCGTTTGGCTACACCTTC; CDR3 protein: CASTRKNLGTSFGYTF
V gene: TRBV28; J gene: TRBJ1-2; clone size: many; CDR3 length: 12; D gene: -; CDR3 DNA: TGTGCCAGCTGGACAGCTAACTATGGCTACACCTTC; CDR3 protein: CASWTANYGYTF
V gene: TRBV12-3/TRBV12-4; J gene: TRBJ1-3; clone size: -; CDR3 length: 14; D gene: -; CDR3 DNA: TGTGCCAGCAGTTTGAAGAATCCTGGAAACACCATATATTTT; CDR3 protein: CASSLKNPGNTIYF
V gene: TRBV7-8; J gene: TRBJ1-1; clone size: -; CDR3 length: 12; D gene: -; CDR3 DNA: TGTGCCAGCAGCTTCAGGGAATCTGAAGCTTTCTTT; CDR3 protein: CASSFRESEAFF
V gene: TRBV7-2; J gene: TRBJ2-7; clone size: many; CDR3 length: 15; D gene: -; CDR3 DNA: TGTGCCAGCAGCTCCAGGGAGTCTTGGGGTTACGAGCAGTACTTC; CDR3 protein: CASSSRESWGYEQYF
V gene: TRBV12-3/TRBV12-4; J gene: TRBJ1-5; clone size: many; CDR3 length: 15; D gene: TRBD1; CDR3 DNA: TGTGCCAGCAGTCGGGACAGGATATTCAATCAGCCCCAGCATTTT; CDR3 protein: CASSRDRIFNQPQHF
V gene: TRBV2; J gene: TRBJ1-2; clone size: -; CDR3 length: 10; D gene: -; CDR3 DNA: TGTGCCAGCACGGGGAACGGCTACACCTTC; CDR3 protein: CASTGNGYTF
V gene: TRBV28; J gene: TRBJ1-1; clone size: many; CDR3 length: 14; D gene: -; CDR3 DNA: TGTGCCAGCAGTTTATCAGGGGACGGCACTGAAGCTTTCTTT; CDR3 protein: CASSLSGDGTEAFF
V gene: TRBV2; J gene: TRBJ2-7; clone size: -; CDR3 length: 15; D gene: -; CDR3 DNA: TGTGCCAGCAGCCCCTCACTAGCCCTCTCCTACGAGCAGTACTTC; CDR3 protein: CASSPSLALSYEQYF
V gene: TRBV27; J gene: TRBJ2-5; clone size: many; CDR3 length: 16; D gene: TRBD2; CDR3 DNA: TGTGCCAGCAGTCTCTCCTCTAGCGGGGGTTCTTCGACCCAGTACTTC; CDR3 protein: CASSLSSSGGSSTQYF
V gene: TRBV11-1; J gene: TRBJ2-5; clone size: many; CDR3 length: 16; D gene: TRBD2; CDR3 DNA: TGTGCCAGCAGCACGACTAGCGGGGGGCCCCTGGAGACCCAGTACTTC; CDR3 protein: CASSTTSGGPLETQYF
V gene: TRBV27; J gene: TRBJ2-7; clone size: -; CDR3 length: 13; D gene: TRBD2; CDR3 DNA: TGTGCCAGCAGTATAGCGGGGGTGAGCGAGCAGTACTTC; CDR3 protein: CASSIAGVSEQYF
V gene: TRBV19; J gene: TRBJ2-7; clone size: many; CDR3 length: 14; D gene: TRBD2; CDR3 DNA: TGTGCCAGTAGTATCGGGGGGGGATCCTACGAGCAGTACTTC; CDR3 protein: CASSIGGGSYEQYF
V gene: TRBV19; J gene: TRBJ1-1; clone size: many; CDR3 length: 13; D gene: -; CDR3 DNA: TGTGCCAGTGCTAAGTCGAGGGACACTGAAGCTTTCTTT; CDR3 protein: CASAKSRDTEAFF
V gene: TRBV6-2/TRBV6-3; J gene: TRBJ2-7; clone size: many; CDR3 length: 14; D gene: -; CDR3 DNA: TGTGCCAGCAGTTACAACAGGGGAGGGTACGAGCAGTACTTC; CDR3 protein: CASSYNRGGYEQYF
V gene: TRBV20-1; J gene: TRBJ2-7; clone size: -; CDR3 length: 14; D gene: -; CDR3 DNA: TGCAGTGCTAGAGAGGGGGGAGAGGTAGGCGAGCAGTACTTC; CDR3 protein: CSAREGGEVGEQYF
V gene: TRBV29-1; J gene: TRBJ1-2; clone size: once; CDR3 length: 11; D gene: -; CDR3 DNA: TGCAGCGGTGGGGGCATCTATGGCTACACCTTC; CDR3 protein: CSGGGIYGYTF
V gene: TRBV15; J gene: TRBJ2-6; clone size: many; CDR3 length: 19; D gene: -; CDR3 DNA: TGTGCCACCAGCAGAGATGAGGCAGGGGCCCTCTCTGGGGCCAACGTCCTGACTTTC; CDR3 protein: CATSRDEAGALSGANVLTF
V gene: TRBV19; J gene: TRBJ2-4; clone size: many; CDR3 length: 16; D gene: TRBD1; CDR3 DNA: TGTGCCAGTAGTAACCGGGACAGGGTTCGTGAAAACATTCAGTACTTC; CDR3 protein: CASSNRDRVRENIQYF
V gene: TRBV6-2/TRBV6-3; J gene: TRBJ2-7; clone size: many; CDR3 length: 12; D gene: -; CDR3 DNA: TGTGCCAGCAGTTACGTGAACGCCGAGCAGTACTTC; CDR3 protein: CASSYVNAEQYF
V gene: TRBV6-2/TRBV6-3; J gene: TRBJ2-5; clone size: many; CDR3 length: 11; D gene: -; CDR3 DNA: TGTGCCAGCAAAGGAGAAGAGACCCAGTACTTC; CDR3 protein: CASKGEETQYF